Given below is one TCR beta chain in context. The data were obtained in a study of blood T cell repertoires in COVID-19. On the study more broadly: Researchers got acute and convalescent COVID-19 samples from the United States, Italy and Spain. PBMCs, B-cell-depleted T cells, or T cells were the source of the cDNA or gDNA that made up the material.

The CDR3 has 16 amino acids. V shed 1 base and J 7 bases; nucleotides not matched to a gene: 7. Per germline, CDR1 SGHTA and CDR2 FQGNSA. As originally analysed: Amplification with reference gene primers provided the estimates of nucleated cell counts. TCRdb's table, derived via immunoSEQ multiplex PCR, lists solely in-frame clones and lacks some. The V and J calls and clone size are taken from that table; D and trimming were inferred from the DNA. The sample lists 100,000 to 150,000 clones, around 80% seen once, with 1.5% to 2% in the top ten. Sequenced material: peripheral blood. This sequence originates from a man aged 65 to 85 with acute or convalescent COVID-19. V and J are TRBV7-2 and TRBJ2-1; 10 bases are shared with TRBD1. CDR3 residues: CASSLVRTGGRNEQFF. The CDR3 DNA sequence: TGTGCCAGCAGCTTAGTAAGGACAGGGGGTAGAAATGAGCAGTTCTTC.